The 26 T cell receptor beta chains below come from one sample, sequenced in a study of blood T cell repertoires in COVID-19. The data were produced by immunoSEQ multiplex PCR, yet TCRdb's version contains in-frame clones alone and is incomplete. The sample includes hundreds of thousands of clones, around 80% seen only once; the top ten take around 7%. The material sequenced was PBMCs or T cells enriched from blood (not recorded which). The receptors stem from a woman in her 40s with acute COVID-19.

This clone was counted a single time. The chain recombines TRBV28 with TRBJ2-3; D perhaps matches TRBD1 (5 bases). The CDR3 contains 13 residues. Germline CDR1 is MDHEN and CDR2 is SYDVKM. V lost 5 bases, J lost 1 base, and 7 bases lay in between. CDR3 loop: CASSGAGTDTQYF. In DNA form, the CDR3 reads TGTGCCAGCAGTGGGGCAGGCACAGATACGCAGTATTTT.

The chain carries TRBV27 and TRBJ1-2; 7 bases fit TRBD1. Germline V gives CDR1 MNHEY, CDR2 SMNVEV (reference sequence). Trimming cost V 5 bases and J 8 bases; bases outside gene matches: 11. There are 14 residues in the CDR3. In nucleotides, the CDR3 is TGTGCCAGCAGTCCTCTGGACAGGACCCACGGCTACACCTTC. Translation: CASSPLDRTHGYTF.

A word on this clone: A read error may produce the germline difference seen at one junction end. The genes are TRBV7-7 and TRBJ2-3; D is perhaps TRBD1 (6 bases). Germline-derived CDR1 and CDR2 are SSHAT and FNYEAQ (reference sequence). This CDR3 is 15 amino acids long. The CDR3 sequence: CASSLGHSSTDTQYF. The DNA for the CDR3 is TGTGCTAGCAGCCTGGGACACTCTAGCACAGATACGCAGTATTTT.

The rearrangement joins TRBV27 to TRBJ1-1, with TRBD1 matching 8 bases. Germline CDR1 is MNHEY and CDR2 is SMNVEV (reference sequence). V lost 3 bases, J lost 1 base, and 1 base stayed unmatched. The CDR3 loop spans 14 amino acids. DNA for the CDR3: TGTGCCAGCAGTTTCGGACAGGGGAACACTGAAGCTTTCTTT. It specifies CASSFGQGNTEAFF.

This clone was counted only a few times. The chain has TRBV19 and TRBJ1-1; no firm D call. This CDR3 is 16 amino acids long. CDR1 and CDR2 from the germline V gene are LNHDA and SQIVND (reference sequence). V was clipped by 6 bases and J by 0 bases, with 17 bases between them. The CDR3 bases are TGTGCCAGTAGGTCGGCGGTTCTCCAAATGAACACTGAAGCTTTCTTT. Translating gives CASRSAVLQMNTEAFF.

The chain recombines TRBV4-3 with TRBJ2-1, with 8 bases identical to TRBD2. The CDR3 covers 17 residues. The germline CDR1 and CDR2 sequences are LGHNA and YSLEER. The V gene end was trimmed by 3 bases and the J gene end by 4 bases; junction bases not matched to a gene: 11. CDR3 DNA: TGCGCCAGCAGCCAGTCAGTAAGACTAGCGCTTTACAATGAGCAGTTCTTC. Residues: CASSQSVRLALYNEQFF.

The chain links TRBV3-1 (or the pseudogene TRBV3-2) to TRBJ1-3, with TRBD1 as a possible D gene (6 bases). Germline loops: CDR1 LGHDT, CDR2 YNNKEL (reference sequence). This CDR3 contains 15 residues. Trimming stripped 3 bases from V and 4 bases from J, with 13 bases between. The CDR3 spells CASSHSGVRGNTIYF. Written as DNA, the CDR3 is TGTGCCAGCAGCCATTCAGGGGTGAGAGGAAACACCATATATTTT.

This clone was detected a few times. This chain uses TRBV7-3 with TRBJ2-2; 7 bases map to TRBD1. From germline, CDR1 is SGHTA and CDR2 FQGTGA. V lost 4 bases, J lost 5 bases, and 4 bases stayed unmatched. The CDR3 is made up of 14 amino acids. CDR3 loop: CASSSTGATGELFF. The DNA for the CDR3 is TGTGCCAGCAGCTCAACAGGGGCGACCGGGGAGCTGTTTTTT.

CDR3 loop: CASSAGTVGYTF. CDR3 sequence (DNA): TGTGCCAGCAGCGCCGGGACTGTTGGCTACACCTTC. The chain has TRBV9 and TRBJ1-2, with a weak D call TRBD1 (5 bases). Germline CDR1 and CDR2: SGDLS and YYNGEE. This CDR3 has 12 amino acids. Trimming stripped 3 bases from V and 7 bases from J, with 10 bases between.

The rearrangement uses TRBV7-8 and TRBJ1-2; D is perhaps TRBD1 (6 bases). This CDR3 is built from 14 residues. Trimming left V 0 bases short and J 5 bases short, with 10 bases between. Germline CDR1 is SGHVS and CDR2 is FQNEAQ. The CDR3 reads CASSLAGALYGYTF. In nucleotides, the CDR3 is TGTGCCAGCAGCTTAGCGGGGGCCTTATATGGCTACACCTTC.

The V call is TRBV24-1, the J call TRBJ1-2; D remains ambiguous. The CDR3 contains 12 residues. CDR1 is KGHDR, CDR2 SFDVKD, per germline. The V gene lost 2 bases and the J gene lost 2 bases, with 2 bases spanning the gap. The CDR3 DNA reads as TGTGCCACCAGTGATTCAAACTATGGCTACACCTTC. Translated: CATSDSNYGYTF.

This sequence joins TRBV28 and TRBJ1-2; 9 bases map to TRBD1. The CDR3 extends over 18 amino acids. Per germline, CDR1 MDHEN and CDR2 SYDVKM. The V gene end was trimmed by 4 bases and the J gene end by 4 bases; junction bases not matched to a gene: 16. The CDR3 region is CASSSRQGGPSRGYGYTF. The DNA for the CDR3 is TGTGCCAGCAGTTCCCGACAGGGGGGTCCTTCAAGGGGCTATGGCTACACCTTC.

This chain joins TRBV7-8 and TRBJ1-1; 10 bases agree with TRBD1. Germline V lookup: CDR1 SGHVS, CDR2 FQNEAQ. The CDR3 length is 15 residues. The J segment lost 5 bases and the V segment lost 5 bases, leaving 8 bases of the junction unmatched. The CDR3 DNA sequence: TGTGCCAGCAGCGCCCGACAGGGGGCGGGTACTGAAGCTTTCTTT. Amino acids: CASSARQGAGTEAFF. Supplemented by reference TRBV7-8 and TRBJ1-1, the full variable domain reads GAGVSQSPRYKVAKRGQDVALRCDPISGHVSLFWYQQALGQGPEFLTYFQNEAQLDKSGLPSDRFFAERPEGSVSTLKIQRTQQEDSAVYLCASSARQGAGTEAFFGQGTRLTVV.

This clone was observed a few times. The chain carries TRBV2 and TRBJ2-1, with no clear D. Per germline, CDR1 SNHLY and CDR2 FYNNEI. The CDR3 consists of 13 residues. V was trimmed by 2 bases and J by 7 bases, leaving 9 bases between them. As DNA, the CDR3 is TGTGCCAGCAGTGAACTCCCGAGAAATGAGCAGTTCTTC. Amino acids: CASSELPRNEQFF.

The chain links TRBV7-9 to TRBJ1-1; D may be TRBD1 (5 bases). Looked up from germline, CDR1 is SEHNR and CDR2 is FQNEAQ (reference sequence). The CDR3 consists of 16 residues. Trimming stripped 4 bases from V and 1 base from J, with 16 bases between. In DNA, the CDR3 is TGTGCCAGCAGCTATGGGGCATGGAAGGAGAACACTGAAGCTTTCTTT. Residues: CASSYGAWKENTEAFF.

V and J are TRBV9 and TRBJ1-1; perhaps TRBD1 as D (5 bases). Per the germline V gene, CDR1 is SGDLS and CDR2 is YYNGEE. V was shortened by 4 bases and J by 2 bases, with 12 bases between the two germline ends. CDR3 length: 14 amino acids. The CDR3 loop reads CASSLRQLNTEAFF. Written as DNA, the CDR3 is TGTGCCAGCAGCTTAAGACAGTTAAACACTGAAGCTTTCTTT.

The J gene is TRBJ1-1, the V gene TRBV30; no firm D call. Trimming cost V 2 bases and J 0 bases, with 4 bases left between them. This CDR3 spans 12 amino acids. Germline V gives CDR1 GTSNPN, CDR2 SVGIG (reference sequence). CDR3 bases: TGTGCCTGGAGTCAGATGAACACTGAAGCTTTCTTT. This translates into CAWSQMNTEAFF.

The chain has TRBV3-1 (or the pseudogene TRBV3-2) and TRBJ2-7, with 7 positions matching TRBD1. The J segment lost 3 bases and the V segment lost 4 bases, leaving 3 bases of the junction unmatched. The CDR3 is made up of 13 amino acids. Germline loops: CDR1 LGHDT, CDR2 YNNKEL (reference sequence). CDR3 sequence: CASSRDRFYEQYF. CDR3 in DNA: TGTGCCAGCAGCCGGGACAGATTCTACGAGCAGTACTTC.

The CDR3 region has the DNA TGTGCCAGCAGCTTGGGACAATTCCAGCCCCAGCATTTT. This codes for CASSLGQFQPQHF. The chain has TRBV7-3 and TRBJ1-5, with D maybe TRBD1 (6 bases). The CDR3 runs to 13 residues. V shed 3 bases and J shed 7 bases, with 10 bases lying between them. The germline V gene encodes CDR1 SGHTA and CDR2 FQGTGA.

The genes are TRBV19 and TRBJ1-6, with TRBD1 as a possible D gene (6 bases). The CDR3 loop spans 15 amino acids. V lost 4 bases and J lost 7, with 14 bases in between. Germline values: CDR1 LNHDA, CDR2 SQIVND (reference sequence). The DNA for the CDR3 is TGTGCCAGTAGTACCTTACAGGGAAGCAATTCACCCCTCCACTTT. Protein product: CASSTLQGSNSPLHF.

J is TRBJ2-1 and V is TRBV11-2; 15 bases are shared with TRBD2. Germline-derived CDR1 and CDR2 are SGHAT and FQNNGV. V was clipped by 5 bases and J by 0 bases; unmatched bases: 8. The CDR3 sequence is 19 residues long. The CDR3 is CASSPTGLAGGSSYNEQFF. The CDR3 DNA reads TGTGCCAGCAGCCCCACAGGACTAGCGGGGGGGAGCTCCTACAATGAGCAGTTCTTC.

The V call is TRBV7-3, the J call TRBJ2-5; a weak D match, TRBD1 (6 bases). CDR3 length: 14 amino acids. The germline V and J ends were trimmed by 0 bases and 4 bases, with 9 bases remaining between them. In germline, CDR1 is SGHTA, CDR2 FQGTGA. CDR3: CASSLTGRGETQYF. The CDR3 nucleotides read TGTGCCAGCAGCTTAACGGGCAGGGGAGAGACCCAGTACTTC.

The V and J genes are TRBV10-3 and TRBJ2-3; D may be TRBD2 (6 bases). V was clipped by 6 bases and J by 2 bases, with 15 bases between them. CDR1 and CDR2 (germline): ENHRY, SYGVKD. This CDR3 comprises 15 residues. CDR3 in DNA: TGTGCCATCAGAAGGGACTTTACAGTCACAGATACGCAGTATTTT. Protein sequence: CAIRRDFTVTDTQYF.

CDR3 DNA sequence: TGTGCCAGCAGAAAGAGGGGGCTCAACACTGAAGCTTTCTTT. Translation gives CASRKRGLNTEAFF. The rearrangement uses TRBV6-1 and TRBJ1-1; 7 nucleotides agree with TRBD1. V shed 6 bases and J 2 bases; nucleotides not matched to a gene: 6. This CDR3 contains 14 residues. Per the germline V gene, CDR1 is MNHNS and CDR2 is SASEGT.

As concerns this clone: The junction departs from the called germline gene at one end, perhaps through a read error. The V and J genes are TRBV20-1 and TRBJ1-2; D possibly corresponds to TRBD1 (6 bases). The CDR3 consists of 10 residues. The germline CDR1 and CDR2 sequences are DFQATT and SNEGSKA (reference sequence). CDR3 coding DNA: TGCAGTGCTAGTAAACAGGGTTTATTCTTC. Its translation: CSASKQGLFF.

This chain connects TRBV30 to TRBJ1-2, with a weak D call TRBD1 (6 bases). This CDR3 spans 15 amino acids. Trimming removed 2 bases from V and 0 bases from J, with 13 bases in between. In germline, CDR1 is GTSNPN, CDR2 SVGIG (reference sequence). CDR3 sequence reads: CAWSTSGTPNYGYTF. CDR3 nucleotides: TGTGCCTGGAGTACATCCGGGACACCTAACTATGGCTACACCTTC.